A selection of T cell receptor beta chains follows, all from one sample in a study of regulatory T cells in long-lasting Graves disease. Using its own MiXCR run on the multiplex PCR reads, TCRdb lists one record per CDR3 protein. The profile shows some 250,000 distinct CDR3 sequences, 15% to 20% of them singletons. These data were likewise used in another study, on T cells in Graves' hyperthyroidism and ophthalmopathy.

The sample here was peripheral blood mononuclear cells (PBMCs), taken at new diagnosis, from a patient treated with antithyroid drugs. All receptors derive from a woman aged 30 to 39 with Graves disease. CDR3s include the opening cysteine and the closing phenylalanine or tryptophan. Clone size is stated in some rows and not others, as once, few, many or a class when expanded.

V gene	J gene	clone size	CDR3 protein
TRBV9	TRBJ1-1	.	CASSVLTGRTAEAFF
TRBV5-1	TRBJ1-1	many	CASSFFSKNTEAFF
TRBV12-3/TRBV12-4	TRBJ1-1	many	CASSDGTEAFF
TRBV19	TRBJ1-1	many	CASSPTTDGLNTEAFF
TRBV6-2/TRBV6-3	TRBJ1-3	many	CASTLQNRNTIYF
TRBV4-2	TRBJ1-1	many	CASSQATGRSTEAFF
TRBV9	TRBJ1-5	.	CASSVSGGNQPQHF
TRBV2	TRBJ2-7	many	CASRRGTGGNEQYF
TRBV29-1	TRBJ1-1	many	CSVEVRAQGPTEAFF
TRBV20-1	TRBJ2-1	.	CSAREGASGGAYGQFF
TRBV6-5	TRBJ2-7	many	CASSYLRGSDEQYF
TRBV15	TRBJ1-4	many	CATSDVGSTNEKLFF
TRBV20-1	TRBJ1-1	many	CSASETDTEAFF
TRBV6-1	TRBJ1-4	.	CASSLHVATNEKLFF
TRBV28	TRBJ2-3	many	CASSSLRGNTDTQYF
TRBV5-4	TRBJ2-7	few	CASSVRDRVLDEQYF
TRBV7-9	TRBJ2-3	many	CASSLGVGGVTDTQYF
TRBV11-2	TRBJ2-3	many	CASRLDSSTDTQYF
TRBV20-1	TRBJ1-1	.	CSARDSGGKAFF
TRBV11-2	TRBJ1-2	.	CASSTGAGGTYGYTF